This entry lists 24 T cell receptor beta chains sequenced from one sample in a study of vaccination effects on CD4 cells after COVID-19. What these receptors recognize is not known. ViraFEST assay sequencing came after antigen-specific CD4+ T cells were expanded with viral peptide pools. Investigators separated out CD4+ T cells once around nine days of culture had passed. All participants had two doses of either the BNT162b2 or mRNA-1273 vaccine. Measured with immunoSEQ multiplex PCR; TCRdb has only the in-frame clones, and not every one. This table holds tens of thousands of clones, over 60% found once. The input for sequencing was CD4+ T cells from PBMCs cultured with HCoV-NL63 spike peptides, taken after COVID-19 vaccination. All receptors come from a human donor who received a COVID-19 vaccine.

The chain employs TRBV5-4 and TRBJ1-1, with TRBD1 matching over 9 bases. Germline lookup yields CDR1 SGHNT and CDR2 YYREEE (reference sequence). This CDR3 contains 14 residues. J lost 8 bases, V lost 7 bases, and 12 bases had no gene match. CDR3 DNA sequence: TGTGCCAGCGAAAACAGGGGGCGCACGTCCGAAGCTTTCTTT. This gives the protein CASENRGRTSEAFF. The variable domain in full, completed from reference TRBV5-4 and TRBJ1-1, reads ETGVTQSPTHLIKTRGQQVTLRCSSQSGHNTVSWYQQALGQGPQFIFQYYREEENGRGNFPPRFSGLQFPNYSSELNVNALELDDSALYLCASENRGRTSEAFFGQGTRLTVV.

This clone appeared a single time. The J gene is TRBJ2-2, the V gene TRBV12-3 or TRBV12-4, with D perhaps TRBD1 (5 bases). CDR3 length: 13 residues. V lost 7 bases to trimming and J lost 5 bases, with 11 bases between them. This CDR3 is CASIPTVTGELFF. CDR3 nucleotide sequence: TGTGCCAGCATCCCGACAGTTACCGGGGAGCTGTTTTTT.

The V call is TRBV28, the J call TRBJ2-1; D gene ambiguous. The V gene lost 3 bases and the J gene lost 6 bases, with 9 bases spanning the gap. The CDR3 contains 13 residues. Germline CDR1 MDHEN, CDR2 SYDVKM. In nucleotides, the CDR3 is TGTGCCAGCAGTTTGCCTAGTTTCAATGAGCAGTTCTTC. Protein: CASSLPSFNEQFF.

The V and J genes are TRBV5-6 and TRBJ1-5, with a possible D match to TRBD1 (5 bases). The CDR3 length is 15 residues. Germline V lookup: CDR1 SGHDT, CDR2 YYEEEE. The V end was cut by 3 bases, the J end by 0 bases, with 10 bases between. The CDR3 DNA sequence: TGTGCCAGCAGCTCCGGACACCATAGCAATCAGCCCCAGCATTTT. This gives the protein CASSSGHHSNQPQHF. Full variable domain (rest looked up from reference TRBV5-6 and TRBJ1-5): DAGVTQSPTHLIKTRGQQVTLRCSPKSGHDTVSWYQQALGQGPQFIFQYYEEEERQRGNFPDRFSGHQFPNYSSELNVNALLLGDSALYLCASSSGHHSNQPQHFGDGTRLSIL.

The chain recombines TRBV6-6 with TRBJ2-5; D assignment may be TRBD1 or TRBD2 (5 bases each). Trimming stripped 6 bases from V and 2 bases from J, with 13 bases between. The CDR3 is 14 residues long. The germline gives CDR1 MNHNY, CDR2 SVGAGI (reference sequence). In DNA, the CDR3 is TGTGCCAGCAGCGACCCGGGACGGCAAGAGACCCAGTACTTC. Amino acid sequence: CASSDPGRQETQYF.

The chain has TRBV3-1 (or the pseudogene TRBV3-2) and TRBJ1-3; D not certain. This CDR3 is built from 14 residues. Germline V gene lookup returns CDR1 LGHDT and CDR2 YNNKEL (reference sequence). V dropped 1 base and J dropped 0 bases, with 4 bases sitting between them. The CDR3, as DNA: TGTGCCAGCAGCCAAGCTTACTCTGGAAACACCATATATTTT. Its protein product is CASSQAYSGNTIYF.

This rearrangement joins TRBV5-8 to TRBJ1-1; D possibly corresponds to TRBD1 (5 bases). Germline lookup yields CDR1 SGHTS and CDR2 YDEGEE. The V gene lost 0 bases and the J gene lost 1 base, with 13 bases spanning the gap. The CDR3 consists of 16 residues. The CDR3 is CASSLGPGRSNTEAFF. The CDR3 nucleotides read TGTGCCAGCAGCTTGGGCCCGGGACGATCGAACACTGAAGCTTTCTTT.

The gene calls are TRBV20-1 and TRBJ2-5; D remains unclear. Trimming removed 2 bases from V and 2 bases from J, with 3 bases in between. The CDR3 is 11 residues long. CDR1 and CDR2 (germline): DFQATT, SNEGSKA (reference sequence). CDR3 nucleotides: TGCAGTGCTAGATTTCAAGAGACCCAGTACTTC. It specifies CSARFQETQYF.

The chain couples TRBV19 to TRBJ2-6; D gene unclear. The length of the CDR3 is 15 residues. V dropped 7 bases and J dropped 1 base, with 11 bases sitting between them. Germline V lookup: CDR1 LNHDA, CDR2 SQIVND (reference sequence). This chain's CDR3 is CASTTWASGANVLTF. CDR3 nucleotide sequence: TGTGCCAGTACGACTTGGGCATCTGGGGCCAACGTCCTGACTTTC.

The chain couples TRBV30 to TRBJ2-2, with D unresolved. Germline CDR1 is GTSNPN and CDR2 is SVGIG (reference sequence). The CDR3 length is 14 residues. The V end lost 5 bases, the J end lost 7 bases, and 17 bases lay between the germline ends. CDR3: CAWAPTWGIGELFF. In nucleotides, the CDR3 is TGTGCCTGGGCCCCCACATGGGGAATCGGGGAGCTGTTTTTT. The variable domain in full, completed from reference TRBV30 and TRBJ2-2, reads SQTIHQWPATLVQPVGSPLSLECTVEGTSNPNLYWYRQAAGRGLQLLFYSVGIGQISSEVPQNLSASRPQDRQFILSSKKLLLSDSGFYLCAWAPTWGIGELFFGEGSRLTVL.

The chain employs TRBV7-5 and TRBJ1-2; the tabulated D call, TRBD1, remains unverified against the DNA. TRBV7-5 is shown as a pseudogene. The CDR3 is 12 amino acids. CDR3: CARRTGVGGYTF. DNA for the CDR3: TGTGCCAGAAGAACAGGGGTCGGGGGCTACACCTTC.

V gene TRBV5-5 combines with J gene TRBJ2-7, with D maybe TRBD2 (6 bases). The CDR3 covers 14 residues. In germline, CDR1 is SGHKS, CDR2 YYEKEE (reference sequence). V shed 7 bases and J shed 2 bases, with 16 bases lying between them. The CDR3 nucleotides read TGTGCCAGCGGATACGCGGGAAAACCCTACGAGCAGTACTTC. This sequence encodes CASGYAGKPYEQYF.

The genes are TRBV7-2 and TRBJ2-7; no clear D. Trimming cost V 5 bases and J 0 bases, with 14 bases left between them. CDR1 and CDR2 from the germline V gene are SGHTA and FQGNSA. The CDR3 extends over 15 amino acids. The CDR3 nucleotides read TGTGCCAGCAGCCATAGGAGCAGGAGCTCCTACGAGCAGTACTTC. It translates to CASSHRSRSSYEQYF.

The table lists this clone with a few counts. V usage is TRBV11-2 and J usage is TRBJ1-1; perhaps TRBD1 as D (6 bases). With 2 bases removed from V and 10 bases from J, the gap between germline ends came to 14 bases. Germline V gene lookup returns CDR1 SGHAT and CDR2 FQNNGV. The CDR3 has 13 amino acids. CDR3 bases: TGTGCCAGCAGCTTAACCCGGGACACTTCAGCTTTCTTT. Its translation is CASSLTRDTSAFF.

The gene calls are TRBV7-9 and TRBJ2-7, with D possibly TRBD1 on 6 matching bases. The germline V and J ends were trimmed by 5 bases and 6 bases, with 11 bases remaining between them. This CDR3 is 12 amino acids long. Looked up from germline, CDR1 is SEHNR and CDR2 is FQNEAQ (reference sequence). The CDR3, as DNA: TGTGCCAGCAGCCTACAGGGTAGCGAGCAGTACTTC. Its protein is CASSLQGSEQYF.

This clone was observed a few times. The chain combines TRBV5-6 with TRBJ1-1; D is perhaps TRBD1 (5 bases). The germline V and J ends were trimmed by 0 bases and 1 base, with 10 bases remaining between them. CDR1 and CDR2 (germline): SGHDT, YYEEEE. The CDR3 consists of 15 residues. CDR3 coding DNA: TGTGCCAGCAGCTTGGGAGGGGCCGGGAACACTGAAGCTTTCTTT. Translating gives CASSLGGAGNTEAFF.

This chain connects TRBV6-2 or TRBV6-3 to TRBJ1-1; D ambiguous. Per the germline V gene, CDR1 is MNHEY and CDR2 is SVGEGT. Trimming removed 6 bases at V and 0 bases at J, with 5 bases between. This CDR3 region has 12 residues. CDR3 in amino acids: CASSEVNTEAFF. The CDR3 bases are TGTGCCAGCAGCGAGGTGAACACTGAAGCTTTCTTT.

The table lists this clone with a count of one. The CDR3 loop is CASSYWERGTEAFF. In DNA form, the CDR3 reads TGTGCCAGCAGTTACTGGGAGAGGGGCACTGAAGCTTTCTTT. The J gene is TRBJ1-1, the V gene TRBV6-5; the D gene is possibly TRBD1 (5 bases). This CDR3 is 14 amino acids long. The germline V gene encodes CDR1 MNHEY and CDR2 SVGAGI. V was shortened by 1 base and J by 4 bases, with 10 bases between the two germline ends.

The chain couples TRBV7-2 to TRBJ2-7, with unresolved D. The CDR3 is made up of 13 amino acids. Between the trimmed V and J ends, which lost 3 bases and 7 bases, there was a span of 13 bases. Germline-derived CDR1 and CDR2 are SGHTA and FQGNSA. The CDR3 here is CASSFKDLREQYF. CDR3 in DNA: TGTGCCAGCAGCTTTAAAGATTTGCGAGAGCAGTACTTC.

This clone was seen a few times. This chain connects TRBV5-8 to TRBJ1-6; D is ambiguous. This CDR3 is built from 16 residues. Germline lookup yields CDR1 SGHTS and CDR2 YDEGEE. Between the trimmed V and J ends, which lost 2 bases and 0 bases, there was a span of 9 bases. Here the CDR3 reads CASSFSSSSYNSPLHF. In DNA, the CDR3 is TGTGCCAGCAGCTTTTCCAGTAGCTCCTATAATTCACCCCTCCACTTT.

The rearrangement uses TRBV7-6 and TRBJ2-7; the D gene is possibly TRBD1 (6 bases). The germline V and J ends were trimmed by 1 base and 3 bases, with 13 bases remaining between them. The CDR3 runs to 15 residues. CDR1 and CDR2 from the germline V gene are SGHVS and FNYEAQ. The CDR3 DNA reads TGTGCCAGCAGCTTAGTGGCAGGGGCCCTCTACGAGCAGTACTTC. It specifies CASSLVAGALYEQYF.

The CDR3 coding sequence is TGTGCCAGCAGTTACTCGTTGGGCGGTACGCAGTATTTT. Amino acids: CASSYSLGGTQYF. J is TRBJ2-3 and V is TRBV6-5; unclear D gene. The V gene lost 0 bases and the J gene lost 8 bases, with 9 bases spanning the gap. Germline CDR1 and CDR2: MNHEY and SVGAGI. The CDR3 is 13 amino acids.

The DNA of the CDR3 is TGCAGCGTTGAAGGCTTAGGGACTAGCGGGGACTACGAGCAGTACTTC. Protein: CSVEGLGTSGDYEQYF. The chain couples TRBV29-1 to TRBJ2-7; 13 bases are a match to TRBD2. Unmatched junction bases numbered 6, after V lost 1 base and J lost 3 bases. Per the germline V gene, CDR1 is SQVTM and CDR2 is ANQGSEA. The CDR3 sequence is 16 residues long.

The chain joins TRBV6-6 to TRBJ1-5; tentative D call: TRBD1 (5 bases). V lost 4 bases and J lost 5, with 18 bases in between. The CDR3 length is 16 residues. Per germline, CDR1 MNHNY and CDR2 SVGAGI (reference sequence). For the CDR3, the DNA is TGTGCCAGCAGTTCCCCGTTAGGATCCAGGGATCAGCCCCAGCATTTT. It translates to CASSSPLGSRDQPQHF.